This TCR beta chain was captured in a study of T cell repertoires in cytomegalovirus infection. About the study: Public TCR beta signatures provided an indication of both CMV infection and a matching HLA type. Study results and caveats: Cumulative public TCR beta family frequency identified carriers of CMV plus the relevant HLA. HLA-C-restricted TCR beta clonotypes specific for CMV led the ex vivo response.

The CDR3 has 13 residues. Per germline, CDR1 SGHTA and CDR2 FQGTGA. Trimming took 2 bases from V and 6 from J, leaving 11 bases between them. TCRdb used MiXCR to reprocess the reads, holding one entry per CDR3 protein. The repertoire holds nearly 450,000 distinct CDR3 sequences, with approximately 31% as singletons. This clonotype occurred a few times. What it binds is unknown. The specimen was PBMCs. The sequence came from a human donor in good health (CMV status not recorded). Some clones in this sample may be carry-over from other donors' samples. This chain uses TRBV7-3 with TRBJ2-7; D is possibly TRBD1 or TRBD2 (5 bases each). The CDR3 nucleotides read TGTGCCAGCAGCTTATCGGCAGGGAGCGAGCAGTACTTC. Residues: CASSLSAGSEQYF.